Detailed here is one TCR beta chain. The table came from immunoSEQ multiplex PCR; TCRdb's copy has only in-frame clones and leaves some out. The table lists 180,000 or so clones, roughly 84% of them singletons. These data originate in a study of blood T cell repertoires in COVID-19. The CDR3 has 13 amino acids. J was trimmed by 8 bases and V by 2 bases; bases with no gene match: 2. Per germline, CDR1 SNHLY and CDR2 FYNNEI. This TCR was sampled from a human donor with acute or convalescent COVID-19. The donor label of this sample is uncertain. Sequences were obtained from peripheral blood. J is TRBJ2-2 and V is TRBV2; 7 bases map to TRBD1. The CDR3 here is CASSELDRGELFF. CDR3 DNA sequence: TGTGCCAGCAGTGAACTGGACAGGGGGGAGCTGTTTTTT.